The 24 T cell receptor beta chains listed next were all sequenced from one sample in a study of T cells in Graves' hyperthyroidism and ophthalmopathy. The TCR beta CDR3 regions underwent amplification using RNA transcripts as the source. TCR CDR3 regions were first amplified by RT-PCR with HTBI primers. From the multiplex PCR reads, TCRdb called clonotypes with MiXCR, one entry per CDR3 protein. The table has 400,000 to 500,000 distinct CDR3 sequences, over 12% seen once; the top ten hold roughly 13%. The sample was blood. Receptors were obtained from a man between 18 and 29 years old with Graves' ophthalmopathy.

This clonotype was seen repeatedly, ten times or more. The chain joins TRBV6-1 to TRBJ2-1, with 10 bases aligning to TRBD2. The junction had 4 bases not matched to a gene; V was cut back by 6 bases and J by 11 bases. Germline V gives CDR1 MNHNS, CDR2 SASEGT. The CDR3 runs 12 residues. CDR3 protein: CASSSSGSQQFF. The CDR3 DNA reads as TGTGCCAGCAGCTCTAGCGGGAGCCAGCAGTTCTTC.

CDR3 sequence reads: CATSRAWSAQETQYF. The DNA of the CDR3 is TGTGCCACATCACGGGCGTGGAGCGCGCAAGAGACCCAGTACTTC. The chain carries TRBV7-6 and TRBJ2-5; D uncertain. Germline CDR1 reads SGHVS; CDR2 reads FNYEAQ. The V end was cut by 10 bases, the J end by 2 bases, with 20 bases between. CDR3 length: 15 amino acids.

The V and J genes are TRBV4-1 and TRBJ2-7; D is possibly TRBD2 (5 bases). V was cut by 0 bases and J by 0 bases, with 9 bases left in between. The CDR3 extends over 15 amino acids. CDR1 is MGHRA and CDR2 is YSYEKL in the germline V gene. The CDR3 nucleotides read TGCGCCAGCAGCCAAGATCCCGGGATCTCCTACGAGCAGTACTTC. Its translation is CASSQDPGISYEQYF.

At least ten counts were recorded for this clonotype. V and J are TRBV30 and TRBJ1-2; D is perhaps TRBD1 (6 bases). In germline, CDR1 is GTSNPN, CDR2 SVGIG (reference sequence). Deletions cut 2 bases from V and 10 bases from J, with 14 bases between. The CDR3 is made up of 12 amino acids. In DNA, the CDR3 is TGTGCCTGGAGTACACAGGGTGATGCCTACACCTTC. Protein product: CAWSTQGDAYTF.

This clonotype appeared many times. The chain carries TRBV5-1 and TRBJ2-3; 7 bases match TRBD1. The CDR3 runs 14 residues. Germline values: CDR1 SGHRS, CDR2 YFSETQ. With V trimmed by 4 bases and J by 0 bases, 2 bases remained unmatched. CDR3 nucleotides: TGCGCCAGCAGCAGGGACAGAAGCACAGATACGCAGTATTTT. Its translation is CASSRDRSTDTQYF.

This clonotype was picked up a small number of times. CDR3 residues: CASSQGPAVGGGYGYTF. In nucleotides, the CDR3 is TGCGCCAGCAGCCAAGGACCCGCCGTGGGGGGAGGCTATGGCTACACCTTC. J is TRBJ1-2 and V is TRBV4-1; possible D gene TRBD1, 5 bases. Germline V CDR1 and CDR2: MGHRA, YSYEKL. The germline V and J ends were trimmed by 1 base and 4 bases, with 19 bases remaining between them. The CDR3 totals 17 residues.

This clonotype came up many times. The chain links TRBV12-3 or TRBV12-4 to TRBJ2-5; 8 positions match TRBD2. CDR3 size: 14 residues. J was trimmed by 5 bases and V by 3 bases; bases with no gene match: 5. Here the CDR3 DNA reads TGTGCCAGCAGTTTGTCGCTAGCGGGCGAGACCCAGTACTTC. Translated, it gives CASSLSLAGETQYF.

This clonotype was seen repeatedly, ten times or more. J is TRBJ1-1 and V is TRBV20-1; D remains ambiguous. The V and J ends lost 1 base and 1 base respectively, with 7 bases between them. Germline V gene data show CDR1 as DFQATT and CDR2 as SNEGSKA (reference sequence). The CDR3 totals 13 residues. This CDR3 reads CSARGQPNTEAFF. The CDR3 region has the DNA TGCAGTGCTAGAGGGCAACCGAACACTGAAGCTTTCTTT.

This clonotype was counted at least ten times. This chain uses TRBV5-1 with TRBJ2-3; TRBD1 matches at 8 bases. CDR3 length: 16 residues. The V and J ends lost 2 bases and 4 bases, in that order; junction bases with no gene match: 9. Looked up from germline, CDR1 is SGHRS and CDR2 is YFSETQ. The CDR3: CASSFRGQGGADTQYF. The CDR3 region has the DNA TGCGCCAGCAGCTTTAGAGGACAGGGCGGCGCAGATACGCAGTATTTT.

This clonotype was counted many times. The genes are TRBV11-1 and TRBJ2-5; D is ambiguous. V lost 5 bases and J 4 bases, leaving 11 bases between the germline ends. Germline-derived CDR1 and CDR2 are SGHAT and FQDESV (reference sequence). The CDR3 runs to 13 residues. For the CDR3, the DNA is TGTGCCAGCAGCCCCCCTAATGCAGAGACCCAGTACTTC. Translated, it gives CASSPPNAETQYF. Looking up the rest from reference TRBV11-1 and TRBJ2-5 gives the full variable domain: EAEVAQSPRYKITEKSQAVAFWCDPISGHATLYWYRQILGQGPELLVQFQDESVVDDSQLPKDRFSAERLKGVDSTLKIQPAELGDSAMYLCASSPPNAETQYFGPGTRLLVL.

A remark on this clonotype: One end of the junction fails to match germline, which may point to a read error. V usage is TRBV11-3 and J usage is TRBJ2-2, with D maybe TRBD1 (6 bases). This CDR3 is built from 14 residues. The germline V gene encodes CDR1 SGHNT and CDR2 YENEEA. The chain's CDR3 is CAGSKGQNTGELFF. In DNA, the CDR3 is TGTGCCGGCAGCAAGGGACAGAACACCGGGGAGCTGTTTTTT.

This clonotype was observed at least ten times. V is TRBV12-3 or TRBV12-4 and J is TRBJ2-1; the match to TRBD2 covers 8 bases. The CDR3 consists of 16 residues. Unmatched junction bases numbered 10, after V lost 5 bases and J lost 4 bases. CDR3 sequence (DNA): TGTGCCAGCAGTCCAACCCGGGAGCGGGAGTACAATGAGCAGTTCTTC. The encoded protein is CASSPTREREYNEQFF.

This clonotype was counted ten times or more. This chain connects TRBV11-2 to TRBJ2-7, with no clear D. There are 12 residues in the CDR3. V shed 1 base and J shed 6 bases, with 7 bases lying between them. Germline CDR1 and CDR2: SGHAT and FQNNGV. DNA of the CDR3: TGTGCCAGCAGCTTAGTGAGTTTCGAGCAGTACTTC. Protein: CASSLVSFEQYF.

Ten or more counts support this clonotype. As DNA, the CDR3 is TGTGCCAGCACTACCAGTCGCGGGGAGCTGTTTTTT. It yields the protein CASTTSRGELFF. V gene TRBV12-3 or TRBV12-4 combines with J gene TRBJ2-2; D uncertain. The V gene lost 7 bases and the J gene lost 7 bases, with 10 bases spanning the gap. The CDR3 loop spans 12 amino acids.

This clonotype was seen a handful of times. The chain has TRBV29-1 and TRBJ2-1; 8 bases are a match to TRBD2. Germline V CDR1 and CDR2: SQVTM, ANQGSEA. This CDR3 comprises 13 residues. Trimming removed 6 bases from V and 7 bases from J; junction bases left unmatched: 8. The CDR3 coding sequence is TGCAGCGTAGGTCGGGAGGGCCTAAATGAGCAGTTCTTC. Its translation is CSVGREGLNEQFF.

This chain uses TRBV5-6 with TRBJ2-3, with no clear D. Trimming left V 1 base short and J 5 bases short, with 5 bases between. There are 12 residues in the CDR3. Germline V gene sequence: CDR1 SGHDT, CDR2 YYEEEE. CDR3 sequence (DNA): TGTGCCAGCAGCTTGAACCTAGATACGCAGTATTTT. Translating gives CASSLNLDTQYF.

This clonotype was counted once. This chain links TRBV20-1 with TRBJ1-4, with TRBD1 identical over 8 bases. V was pared by 2 bases and J by 8 bases, with 10 bases of the junction left unmatched. The CDR3 runs 15 residues. CDR1 DFQATT and CDR2 SNEGSKA come from the germline V gene (reference sequence). The CDR3 bases are TGCAGTGCTAGACCCCTGGACAGGGTAACCGAAAAACTGTTTTTT. This gives the protein CSARPLDRVTEKLFF.

In this sample, this clonotype turned up a few times. A single base separates this from a much larger clone, so it may be a read error. This chain links TRBV12-3 or TRBV12-4 with TRBJ1-5; a weak D match, TRBD1 (6 bases). The CDR3 covers 16 residues. As DNA, the CDR3 is TGTGCCAGCGGTTTAGCGGCCACAGGGAACAATCAGCCCCAGCATTTT. Its protein product is CASGLAATGNNQPQHF.

The chain couples TRBV4-1 to TRBJ2-2; 8 bases map to TRBD2. The CDR3 spans 15 residues. Germline CDR1 and CDR2: MGHRA and YSYEKL. V lost 4 bases to trimming and J lost 6 bases; unmatched junction nucleotides: 7. CDR3 in amino acids: CASSLVMREAGELFF. CDR3 sequence (DNA): TGCGCCAGCAGCCTAGTGATGCGGGAGGCCGGGGAGCTGTTTTTT.

This clonotype was observed many times. The chain recombines TRBV4-1 with TRBJ2-5; D is unclear. Germline V gene lookup returns CDR1 MGHRA and CDR2 YSYEKL. Trimming stripped 3 bases from V and 5 bases from J, with 7 bases between. CDR3 length: 12 residues. As DNA, the CDR3 is TGCGCCAGCAGCCAGATAGGCGAGACCCAGTACTTC. Translating it yields CASSQIGETQYF.

The V call is TRBV19, the J call TRBJ2-5, with D uncertain. This CDR3 contains 13 residues. CDR1 and CDR2 from the germline V gene are LNHDA and SQIVND (reference sequence). The V end lost 7 bases, the J end lost 2 bases, and 11 bases lay between the germline ends. The CDR3 protein is CASIYSRQETQYF. In DNA, the CDR3 is TGTGCCAGTATTTACAGCCGTCAAGAGACCCAGTACTTC.

This clonotype was picked up many times. V usage is TRBV20-1 and J usage is TRBJ1-1; a possible D gene is TRBD1 (5 bases). V was cut by 1 base and J by 1 base, with 7 bases left in between. This CDR3 is built from 13 residues. Germline assignment: CDR1 DFQATT and CDR2 SNEGSKA (reference sequence). The CDR3 reads CSARVGANTEAFF. CDR3 in DNA: TGCAGTGCTAGAGTAGGGGCGAACACTGAAGCTTTCTTT.

This chain uses TRBV2 with TRBJ1-2, with D possibly being TRBD1 (6 bases). Germline V gene sequence: CDR1 SNHLY, CDR2 FYNNEI. There are 15 residues in the CDR3. V lost 8 bases to trimming and J lost 5 bases, with 21 bases between them. The CDR3 sequence: CASPAYTWQGYGYTF. The DNA for the CDR3 is TGTGCCAGCCCAGCCTACACCTGGCAGGGGTATGGCTACACCTTC.

This clonotype was counted many times. V gene TRBV5-1 combines with J gene TRBJ2-5; D uncertain. The germline V gene has CDR1 SGHRS and CDR2 YFSETQ. V gave up 2 bases and J gave up 0 bases, with 8 bases separating them. This CDR3 has 14 amino acids. The CDR3 sequence: CASSLEAYQETQYF. The CDR3 region has the DNA TGCGCCAGCAGCTTAGAGGCGTACCAAGAGACCCAGTACTTC.